The 7 T cell receptor beta chains below all came from one sample that was sequenced in a study of T cell repertoires in cytomegalovirus infection. TCRdb reprocessed the reads via MiXCR and lists one record per CDR3 protein. The sample holds 65,000 to 95,000 distinct CDR3 sequences, around 3.4% seen once. Sample: PBMCs. Receptors originate from a human donor in good health (CMV status not recorded). Some clones in this sample may be carry-over from other donors' samples.

This clonotype showed up just once. One base away lies a much larger clone, so this may be a sequencing read error. The chain joins TRBV5-1 to TRBJ2-7; D call uncertain. V shed 0 bases and J shed 2 bases, with 6 bases lying between them. This CDR3 is 13 amino acids long. Germline values: CDR1 SGHRS, CDR2 YFSETQ. CDR3 DNA: TGCGCCAGCAGCTTGGGCAAAGCCTACGAGCAGTACGTC. This translates into CASSLGKAYEQYV.

This clonotype was recorded many times. V is TRBV7-2 and J is TRBJ2-5; 9 bases are a match to TRBD1. Germline trimming cut 4 bases from V and 1 base from J; bases unmatched to any gene: 4. The CDR3 loop spans 15 amino acids. Germline V CDR1 and CDR2: SGHTA, FQGNSA. This CDR3 is CASSSPTGGQETQYF. The CDR3 nucleotides are TGTGCCAGCAGCTCCCCGACAGGGGGCCAAGAGACCCAGTACTTC.

Many counts were recorded for this clonotype. This chain links TRBV20-1 with TRBJ2-3; 8 nucleotides align to TRBD1. Germline assignment: CDR1 DFQATT and CDR2 SNEGSKA (reference sequence). The CDR3 length is 15 residues. V lost 4 bases to trimming and J lost 6 bases; unmatched junction nucleotides: 12. This chain's CDR3 is CSAITRDRLEDTQYF. In nucleotides, the CDR3 is TGCAGTGCTATCACCCGGGACAGGTTGGAGGATACGCAGTATTTT.

This clonotype was found many times. The CDR3 coding sequence is TGTGCCAGCTCCGACAGGTACACTGAAGCTTTCTTT. Protein: CASSDRYTEAFF. This sequence joins TRBV18 and TRBJ1-1; possibly TRBD1 for D (6 bases). The length of the CDR3 is 12 residues. Trimming pared 6 bases from V and 3 bases from J, leaving 8 bases between. Germline-derived CDR1 and CDR2 are KGHSH and LQKENI.

This clonotype was recorded many times. V and J are TRBV4-1 and TRBJ2-7, with D possibly being TRBD2 (6 bases). V lost 0 bases to trimming and J lost 0 bases, with 21 bases between them. There are 19 residues in the CDR3. Germline CDR1 and CDR2: MGHRA and YSYEKL. The CDR3 here is CASSQDTNVVGGTSYEQYF. The CDR3 coding sequence is TGCGCCAGCAGCCAAGACACGAACGTAGTCGGCGGGACCTCCTACGAGCAGTACTTC.

This clonotype has a count of ten or more. The V call is TRBV7-6, the J call TRBJ2-5; no firm D call. Germline V gives CDR1 SGHVS, CDR2 FNYEAQ. The CDR3 spans 12 residues. Trimming pared 5 bases from V and 5 bases from J, leaving 9 bases between. CDR3 amino acids: CASSPTAETQYF. The CDR3 DNA follows: TGTGCCAGCAGCCCTACAGCGGAGACCCAGTACTTC.

In its sample, this clonotype was seen many times. The rearrangement joins TRBV7-9 to TRBJ1-4; D gene unclear. This CDR3 is 13 amino acids long. With 3 bases removed from V and 5 bases from J, the gap between germline ends came to 7 bases. Germline CDR1 is SEHNR and CDR2 is FQNEAQ (reference sequence). CDR3 DNA: TGTGCCAGCAGCTTGGCGTCCAATGAAAAACTGTTTTTT. It specifies CASSLASNEKLFF. Supplemented by reference TRBV7-9 and TRBJ1-4, the full variable domain reads DTGVSQNPRHKITKRGQNVTFRCDPISEHNRLYWYRQTLGQGPEFLTYFQNEAQLEKSRLLSDRFSAERPKGSFSTLEIQRTEQGDSAMYLCASSLASNEKLFFGSGTQLSVL.